These 25 T cell receptor beta chains were all obtained from the same sample, sequenced in a study of CD8 T cells in Susac syndrome. RNA amounts of roughly 0.5 to 1 ug underwent reverse transcription with random hexamers. One entry per CDR3 protein, called by TCRdb with MiXCR from the immunoSEQ multiplex PCR reads. The sample has about 90,000 distinct CDR3 sequences; approximately 92% are singletons. The sample consisted of CD8+ T cells from PBMCs. The source is a human donor in good health.

This clonotype came up once. The chain is built from TRBV27 and TRBJ2-3; D might be TRBD2 (6 bases). CDR1 and CDR2 (germline): MNHEY, SMNVEV (reference sequence). The CDR3 spans 14 residues. Trimming took 6 bases from V and 3 from J, leaving 13 bases between them. CDR3 DNA sequence: TGTGCCAGCAGGCGGGTAGGGACTACAGATACGCAGTATTTT. Amino acids: CASRRVGTTDTQYF.

The chain has TRBV5-6 and TRBJ2-7; TRBD1 matches at 8 bases. Germline V gene sequence: CDR1 SGHDT, CDR2 YYEEEE. The V gene end was trimmed by 4 bases and the J gene end by 9 bases; junction bases not matched to a gene: 6. There are 12 residues in the CDR3. CDR3 region: CASSNPDRGQYF. The CDR3, as DNA: TGTGCCAGCAGCAATCCTGACAGGGGGCAGTACTTC. Drawing the rest from reference TRBV5-6 and TRBJ2-7, the complete variable domain is DAGVTQSPTHLIKTRGQQVTLRCSPKSGHDTVSWYQQALGQGPQFIFQYYEEEERQRGNFPDRFSGHQFPNYSSELNVNALLLGDSALYLCASSNPDRGQYFGPGTRLTVT.

This chain links TRBV19 with TRBJ2-7; D unresolved. The length of the CDR3 is 13 residues. CDR1 is LNHDA, CDR2 SQIVND, per germline (reference sequence). V gave up 2 bases and J gave up 2 bases, with 7 bases separating them. The DNA for the CDR3 is TGTGCCAGTAGTATAACGGAGACCTACGAGCAGTACTTC. The encoded protein is CASSITETYEQYF.

This clonotype was recorded only once. J is TRBJ2-3 and V is TRBV13; TRBD2 agrees at 7 bases. The ends lost 5 bases at V and 2 bases at J; junction bases unmatched: 10. Germline V gene sequence: CDR1 PRHDT, CDR2 FYEKMQ (reference sequence). This CDR3 contains 16 residues. CDR3 coding DNA: TGTGCCAGCAGCCCGGGCCTAGCGGACCTCACAGATACGCAGTATTTT. The encoded protein is CASSPGLADLTDTQYF.

The V gene is TRBV29-1, the J gene TRBJ2-7; the D gene is possibly TRBD2 (6 bases). Germline V gives CDR1 SQVTM, CDR2 ANQGSEA. This CDR3 has 12 amino acids. Trimming removed 3 bases from V and 6 bases from J, with 12 bases in between. Here the CDR3 DNA reads TGCAGCGTTGACCGCGGGGTGGGCGAGCAGTACTTC. It yields the protein CSVDRGVGEQYF.

V gene TRBV7-9 combines with J gene TRBJ1-5; the D gene is possibly TRBD1 (5 bases). The ends were cut back, 4 bases at V and 7 bases at J, with 20 bases in the middle. The CDR3 runs 16 residues. Germline V CDR1 and CDR2: SEHNR, FQNEAQ (reference sequence). In DNA form, the CDR3 reads TGTGCCAGCAGCTCGGTAGGGGACGGACCTTCCCAGCCCCAGCATTTT. Translation: CASSSVGDGPSQPQHF.

This clonotype was detected once. This chain joins TRBV7-8 and TRBJ2-1, with 7 positions matching TRBD2. CDR1 and CDR2 (germline): SGHVS, FQNEAQ. The CDR3 covers 15 residues. V lost 3 bases, J lost 4 bases, and 6 bases stayed unmatched. This chain's CDR3 is CASSFQRDLYNEQFF. As DNA, the CDR3 is TGTGCCAGCAGCTTCCAGCGGGACCTATACAATGAGCAGTTCTTC.

The chain carries TRBV30 and TRBJ1-5, with 7 bases fitting TRBD1. Germline V gene sequence: CDR1 GTSNPN, CDR2 SVGIG (reference sequence). Losses at the gene ends were 4 bases for V and 3 bases for J; bases not matched to a gene: 6. The CDR3 length is 14 residues. The CDR3 sequence: CAWTTGQHNQPQHF. The CDR3 nucleotides read TGTGCCTGGACCACGGGACAGCACAATCAGCCCCAGCATTTT.

The rearrangement links TRBV7-8 to TRBJ1-6; possible D gene TRBD1, 5 bases. The CDR3 covers 13 residues. Germline V gene lookup returns CDR1 SGHVS and CDR2 FQNEAQ. V lost 1 base, J lost 9 bases, and 7 bases lay in between. The CDR3 reads CASSLGGSSPLHF. In DNA, the CDR3 is TGTGCCAGCAGCTTAGGGGGGAGTTCACCCCTCCACTTT.

The chain is built from TRBV29-1 and TRBJ2-7, with D perhaps TRBD2 (5 bases). V was clipped by 2 bases and J by 2 bases, with 10 bases between them. Germline CDR1 is SQVTM and CDR2 is ANQGSEA. The CDR3 covers 13 residues. CDR3 region: CSVETGVTYEQYF. In DNA form, the CDR3 reads TGCAGCGTTGAAACCGGGGTTACCTACGAGCAGTACTTC.

The genes are TRBV15 and TRBJ1-2, with D hard to call. Trimming removed 6 bases from V and 12 bases from J, with 20 bases in between. From germline, CDR1 is LNHNV and CDR2 YYDKDF (reference sequence). The CDR3 covers 13 residues. The CDR3 coding sequence is TGTGCCACCAGGGGCGGTTCAAATATGGGGAACACCTTC. Protein sequence: CATRGGSNMGNTF. Drawing the rest from reference TRBV15 and TRBJ1-2, the complete variable domain is DAMVIQNPRYQVTQFGKPVTLSCSQTLNHNVMYWYQQKSSQAPKLLFHYYDKDFNNEADTPDNFQSRRPNTSFCFLDIRSPGLGDTAMYLCATRGGSNMGNTFGSGTRLTVV.

V is TRBV11-2 and J is TRBJ1-1; 7 nucleotides match TRBD1. From germline, CDR1 is SGHAT and CDR2 FQNNGV. The ends lost 1 base at V and 4 bases at J; junction bases unmatched: 9. There are 16 residues in the CDR3. As DNA, the CDR3 is TGTGCCAGCAGCTTAGTTAAGGGGGCCGGGACCACTGAAGCTTTCTTT. Its translation is CASSLVKGAGTTEAFF.

The rearrangement uses TRBV27 and TRBJ1-1; D ambiguous. V lost 3 bases and J lost 3, with 17 bases in between. The CDR3 has 16 residues. Germline CDR1 MNHEY, CDR2 SMNVEV (reference sequence). Here the CDR3 reads CASSFVAPGPYTEAFF. DNA for the CDR3: TGTGCCAGCAGTTTTGTGGCACCAGGACCCTACACTGAAGCTTTCTTT.

This chain joins TRBV30 and TRBJ2-7; D not certain. V was shortened by 4 bases and J by 7 bases, with 14 bases between the two germline ends. This CDR3 has 12 amino acids. Germline V gives CDR1 GTSNPN, CDR2 SVGIG (reference sequence). The CDR3 sequence: CAWNPGRGEQYF. The CDR3 nucleotides read TGTGCCTGGAATCCCGGACGTGGAGAGCAGTACTTC.

The CDR3 sequence is CASSPTLGYYNEQFF. The CDR3 nucleotides are TGTGCCAGCAGCCCTACGCTCGGGTACTACAATGAGCAGTTCTTC. The rearrangement joins TRBV3-1 to TRBJ2-1; D unresolved. The CDR3 is made up of 15 amino acids. The V gene's germline CDR1 is LGHDT and CDR2 YNNKEL (reference sequence). The V gene lost 4 bases and the J gene lost 3 bases, with 13 bases spanning the gap.

Written as DNA, the CDR3 is TGTGCCAGCAGACACTCCGGGGTCCCCTACGAGCAGTACTTC. Encoded protein: CASRHSGVPYEQYF. The V call is TRBV5-4, the J call TRBJ2-7, with D possibly TRBD2 on 5 matching bases. V lost 5 bases and J lost 2, with 14 bases in between. From germline, CDR1 is SGHNT and CDR2 YYREEE (reference sequence). The CDR3 sequence is 14 residues long.

The V gene is TRBV4-1, the J gene TRBJ1-2, with 11 bases lining up with TRBD1. CDR1 MGHRA and CDR2 YSYEKL come from the germline V gene. The junction had 6 bases not matched to a gene; V was cut back by 4 bases and J by 8 bases. There are 14 residues in the CDR3. The CDR3 DNA is TGCGCCAGCAGCCCCGAGGGACAGGGGGGCGGCTACACCTTC. It is translated as CASSPEGQGGGYTF.

The chain has TRBV9 and TRBJ2-5; D is uncertain. The CDR3 totals 14 residues. Trimming cost V 0 bases and J 2 bases, with 8 bases left between them. Germline loops: CDR1 SGDLS, CDR2 YYNGEE. CDR3 loop: CASSVAGRQETQYF. CDR3 nucleotides: TGTGCCAGCAGCGTAGCCGGCAGACAAGAGACCCAGTACTTC.

The J gene is TRBJ2-7, the V gene TRBV19; 8 bases agree with TRBD1. This CDR3 is built from 13 residues. J lost 3 bases, V lost 5 bases, and 3 bases had no gene match. Germline V gene data show CDR1 as LNHDA and CDR2 as SQIVND (reference sequence). The CDR3 DNA follows: TGTGCCAGTAGTGCCGGGACAGGCTACGAGCAGTACTTC. As protein: CASSAGTGYEQYF.

This chain uses TRBV3-1 with TRBJ1-2; D perhaps matches TRBD1 (6 bases). Germline CDR1 is LGHDT and CDR2 is YNNKEL (reference sequence). With 4 bases removed from V and 0 bases from J, the gap between germline ends came to 12 bases. This CDR3 contains 15 residues. CDR3 DNA: TGTGCCAGCAGCCCCTACGGGACACCTAACTATGGCTACACCTTC. Amino acid sequence: CASSPYGTPNYGYTF.

The CDR3 region has the DNA TGTGCCAGCAGCCAACACCGACTCCCACAAGAGACCCAGTACTTC. Translation: CASSQHRLPQETQYF. The chain employs TRBV14 and TRBJ2-5; D is undetermined. From germline, CDR1 is SGHDN and CDR2 FVKESK. Trimming removed 2 bases from V and 2 bases from J, with 12 bases in between. This CDR3 is built from 15 residues.

This chain's CDR3 is CASSPRTGTNTGELFF. The CDR3 DNA sequence: TGTGCCAGCAGCCCCCGGACGGGGACGAACACCGGGGAGCTGTTTTTT. V gene TRBV9 combines with J gene TRBJ2-2; TRBD2 is a possible D gene (5 bases). Germline assignment: CDR1 SGDLS and CDR2 YYNGEE. V gave up 4 bases and J gave up 0 bases, with 13 bases separating them. The CDR3 is made up of 16 amino acids.

The rearrangement links TRBV9 to TRBJ2-1; possibly TRBD2 for D (6 bases). The germline V and J ends were trimmed by 3 bases and 2 bases, with 15 bases remaining between them. From germline, CDR1 is SGDLS and CDR2 YYNGEE. The CDR3 runs to 16 residues. The chain's CDR3 is CASSARGGTAYNEQFF. CDR3 DNA: TGTGCCAGCAGCGCCCGTGGAGGGACCGCCTACAATGAGCAGTTCTTC.

The chain recombines TRBV20-1 with TRBJ1-6, with a possible D match to TRBD1 (5 bases). The V gene's germline CDR1 is DFQATT and CDR2 SNEGSKA (reference sequence). This CDR3 is built from 15 residues. The V gene lost 3 bases and the J gene lost 0 bases, with 9 bases spanning the gap. In DNA, the CDR3 is TGCAGTGCTAGGGACAAGAGCTCCTATAATTCACCCCTCCACTTT. Translated, it gives CSARDKSSYNSPLHF.

J is TRBJ1-1 and V is TRBV6-5; possible D gene TRBD1, 6 bases. The CDR3 totals 13 residues. V shed 7 bases and J shed 3 bases, with 12 bases lying between them. Germline values: CDR1 MNHEY, CDR2 SVGAGI. Here the CDR3 reads CASNQQGYTEAFF. The CDR3, as DNA: TGTGCCAGCAACCAACAGGGTTACACTGAAGCTTTCTTT.